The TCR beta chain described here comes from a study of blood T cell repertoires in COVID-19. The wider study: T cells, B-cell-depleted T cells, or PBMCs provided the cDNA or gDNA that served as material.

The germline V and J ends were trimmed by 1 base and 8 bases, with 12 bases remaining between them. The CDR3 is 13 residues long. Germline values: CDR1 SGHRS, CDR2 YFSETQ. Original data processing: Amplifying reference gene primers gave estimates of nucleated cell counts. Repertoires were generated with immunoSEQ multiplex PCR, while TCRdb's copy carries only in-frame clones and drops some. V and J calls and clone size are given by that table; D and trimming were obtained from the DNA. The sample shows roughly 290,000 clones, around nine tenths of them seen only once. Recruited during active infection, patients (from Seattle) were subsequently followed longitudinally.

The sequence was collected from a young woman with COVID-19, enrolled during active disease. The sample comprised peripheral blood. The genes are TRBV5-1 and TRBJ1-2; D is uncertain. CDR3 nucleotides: TGCGCCAGCAGCTTGACCTTAGCTATCGGCTACACCTTC. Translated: CASSLTLAIGYTF.